Sequencing of this T cell receptor beta chain was carried out in a study of CD8+CD57+ T cells in acquired aplastic anemia. General study results and limits: A set of approximately 29 CD8+ CDR3 sequences was shared between patients and controls, and these sequences appeared highly expressed in patients.

Regarding this clonotype: As yet, its antigen is unknown.

The CDR3 is made up of 13 amino acids. Germline CDR1 reads SGHTA; CDR2 reads FQGTGA. The V and J ends lost 2 bases and 6 bases respectively, with 10 bases between them. Selection for sequencing was limited to patients who had shown CD8+CD57+ cell expansion by flow cytometry. The template used for profiling TCR beta VDJ and CDR3 was genomic DNA. TCRdb reprocessed the reads with MiXCR, giving one entry per CDR3 protein. The table includes roughly 150,000 distinct CDR3 sequences, roughly 45% detected once. The chain uses TRBV7-3 and TRBJ1-2; D not certain. The sequenced material came from sorted CD4+, CD8+, or CD8+CD57+ T cells (not recorded which) from PBMCs. The TCR comes from a human donor with aplastic anemia. CDR3 coding DNA: TGTGCCAGCAGCTTAGAACTAGCGAATGGCTACACCTTC. It encodes CASSLELANGYTF.